This TCR beta chain was recorded in a study of neurological immune-mediated disorders. Study observations and caveats: HTLV-1-associated myelopathy had the most TCR clonal expansion, while multiple sclerosis had the least, a level that fell below healthy controls.

With 10-nucleotide random UMIs included, cDNA was synthesized by 5'RACE. Every sequencing run drew on 15-18 subjects and yielded over 160 million TCR-beta sequences. Each CDR3 protein gets one entry after TCRdb re-called the 5' RACE reads with MiXCR. The data contain some 19,000 distinct CDR3 sequences, around 16% of them singletons. Comments on this clonotype: Its antigen is still unknown.

This CDR3 comprises 16 residues. In germline, CDR1 is WSHSY, CDR2 SAAADI. V shed 3 bases and J 3 bases; nucleotides not matched to a gene: 6. CD4+ or CD8+ T cells at a count of about 940,000 served as input for the sorted libraries. The sequence derives from a woman younger than 35 with multiple sclerosis. Sequenced input: CD8+ T cells from blood. This chain connects TRBV10-2 to TRBJ1-2; 11 nucleotides match TRBD1. The CDR3 is CASSDRGQGAYYGYTF. The CDR3 region has the DNA TGCGCCAGCAGTGACCGTGGACAGGGGGCTTACTATGGCTACACCTTC.